The 14 T cell receptor beta chains below all came from one sample that was sequenced in a study of shared clonotypes between healthy human individuals. CD45RO-negative, CCR7-positively selected cells formed the naive CD8 fraction, excluding terminally differentiated effector memory CD45RA+ cells. Sequencing was performed with immunoSEQ multiplex PCR; in TCRdb, only in-frame clones are kept and a portion is missing. The sample contains over 2,000,000 clones, 93% of which appear only once. Sequencing was carried out using naive CD8+ T cells from PBMCs. The receptors were gathered from a man younger than 35 in good health. Some clones in this sample may be carry-over from other donors' samples.

The chain combines TRBV7-9 with TRBJ2-5; TRBD1 might be the D (6 bases). Germline V gene lookup returns CDR1 SEHNR and CDR2 FQNEAQ (reference sequence). The CDR3 consists of 14 residues. The germline V and J ends were trimmed by 4 bases and 3 bases, with 12 bases remaining between them. The CDR3 here is CASSSYRVEETQYF. CDR3 coding DNA: TGTGCCAGCAGCTCGTACAGGGTAGAAGAGACCCAGTACTTC. The full variable domain, its missing parts supplied by reference TRBV7-9 and TRBJ2-5, is DTGVSQNPRHKITKRGQNVTFRCDPISEHNRLYWYRQTLGQGPEFLTYFQNEAQLEKSRLLSDRFSAERPKGSFSTLEIQRTEQGDSAMYLCASSSYRVEETQYFGPGTRLLVL.

The rearrangement links TRBV9 to TRBJ2-5; TRBD1 matches at 7 bases. Germline V gene sequence: CDR1 SGDLS, CDR2 YYNGEE. With 3 bases clipped from V and 3 bases from J, the junction kept 8 bases outside the gene matches. The CDR3 contains 15 residues. The CDR3 protein is CASSAPQGVKETQYF. The CDR3 nucleotides are TGTGCCAGCAGCGCCCCTCAGGGGGTGAAAGAGACCCAGTACTTC.

A word on this clone: This sequence may be a read error, since a much larger clone differs from it by one base. The sample has other DNA sequences that encode this CDR3 too. This chain joins TRBV2 and TRBJ2-7; no clear D gene. The germline CDR1 and CDR2 sequences are SNHLY and FYNNEI. V dropped 4 bases and J dropped 0 bases, with 1 base sitting between them. The CDR3 is made up of 11 amino acids. CDR3 sequence: CASSGSYEQYF. The DNA for the CDR3 is TGTGCCAGCAGTGGCTCCTACGAGCAGTACTTC.

This clone was recorded only once. The chain employs TRBV7-9 and TRBJ2-6, with D possibly TRBD2 on 5 matching bases. Trimming took 5 bases from V and 0 from J, leaving 11 bases between them. This CDR3 contains 16 residues. Per germline, CDR1 SEHNR and CDR2 FQNEAQ (reference sequence). The CDR3 region is CASSPAEGSGANVLTF. As DNA, the CDR3 is TGTGCCAGCAGCCCAGCTGAGGGCTCTGGGGCCAACGTCCTGACTTTC.

The J gene is TRBJ1-1, the V gene TRBV25-1, with a tentative D call TRBD1 (5 bases). Germline CDR1 reads MGHDK; CDR2 reads SYGVNS. The CDR3 sequence is 12 residues long. V was clipped by 6 bases and J by 5 bases, with 10 bases between them. CDR3 sequence: CASRLRGTEAFF. As DNA, the CDR3 is TGTGCCAGCAGACTTAGGGGAACTGAAGCTTTCTTT. The entire variable domain, with the rest obtained from reference TRBV25-1 and TRBJ1-1, is as follows: EADIYQTPRYLVIGTGKKITLECSQTMGHDKMYWYQQDPGMELHLIHYSYGVNSTEKGDLSSESTVSRIRTEHFPLTLESARPSHTSQYLCASRLRGTEAFFGQGTRLTVV.

This clone was picked up one time. The CDR3 DNA follows: TGTGCCAGCAGCTCGACAGGGTGGGGGGACTACGAGCAGTACTTC. Amino acid sequence: CASSSTGWGDYEQYF. The rearrangement uses TRBV7-8 and TRBJ2-7; the D gene is possibly TRBD1 (7 bases). Germline CDR1 is SGHVS and CDR2 is FQNEAQ. This CDR3 contains 15 residues. Trimming pared 4 bases from V and 3 bases from J, leaving 16 bases between.

The gene calls are TRBV27 and TRBJ2-7; D may be TRBD2 (5 bases). Between the trimmed V and J ends, which lost 3 bases and 3 bases, there was a span of 9 bases. In germline, CDR1 is MNHEY, CDR2 SMNVEV (reference sequence). There are 13 residues in the CDR3. The CDR3 coding sequence is TGTGCCAGCAGTTTGGGAGAGAACTACGAGCAGTACTTC. Residues: CASSLGENYEQYF.

Turning to this clone: Other DNA sequences from this sample encode an identical CDR3 as well. The gene calls are TRBV11-2 and TRBJ2-7; tentative D call: TRBD2 (5 bases). The CDR3 is 13 residues long. Germline loops: CDR1 SGHAT, CDR2 FQNNGV. Trimming pared 5 bases from V and 4 bases from J, leaving 12 bases between. CDR3 bases: TGTGCCAGCAGCCCCCGACTACGATACGAGCAGTACTTC. Translation: CASSPRLRYEQYF.

This clone has only one observation. The chain couples TRBV25-1 to TRBJ1-1; D remains unclear. The ends were cut back, 8 bases at V and 2 bases at J, with 15 bases in the middle. CDR1 is MGHDK, CDR2 SYGVNS, per germline. CDR3 length: 14 amino acids. The CDR3 sequence: CASHSPEANTEAFF. The DNA of the CDR3 is TGTGCCAGCCACTCCCCAGAGGCTAACACTGAAGCTTTCTTT.

This CDR3 is CASSQDFFLQYF. The CDR3 region has the DNA TGTGCCAGCAGCCAAGATTTTTTCCTCCAGTACTTC. The J gene is TRBJ2-7, the V gene TRBV14; D is ambiguous. Between the trimmed V and J ends, which lost 0 bases and 10 bases, there was a span of 10 bases. The CDR3 has 12 residues. CDR1 is SGHDN, CDR2 FVKESK, per germline.

V and J are TRBV18 and TRBJ2-3; D might be TRBD1 (6 bases). Between the trimmed V and J ends, which lost 3 bases and 2 bases, there was a span of 18 bases. CDR3 length: 17 amino acids. Per the germline V gene, CDR1 is KGHSH and CDR2 is LQKENI. CDR3 loop: CASSPSETRDNTDTQYF. CDR3 in DNA: TGTGCCAGCTCACCCTCCGAGACCCGGGACAACACAGATACGCAGTATTTT.

This clone has just one count. J is TRBJ1-5 and V is TRBV27; no firm D call. CDR3 length: 13 residues. V was shortened by 7 bases and J by 6 bases, with 13 bases between the two germline ends. Germline V gene lookup returns CDR1 MNHEY and CDR2 SMNVEV (reference sequence). CDR3 sequence reads: CASTLTSGQPQHF. The CDR3, as DNA: TGTGCCAGCACACTCACCTCGGGTCAGCCCCAGCATTTT.

This clone showed up just once. The rearrangement joins TRBV5-5 to TRBJ2-5, with D hard to call. The CDR3 covers 14 residues. Looked up from germline, CDR1 is SGHKS and CDR2 is YYEKEE (reference sequence). The V gene lost 6 bases and the J gene lost 1 base, with 13 bases spanning the gap. CDR3 nucleotides: TGTGCCAGCACCCCCGCGCGGTCCCAAGAGACCCAGTACTTC. This gives the protein CASTPARSQETQYF.

The chain carries TRBV2 and TRBJ2-2; 9 positions agree with TRBD2. Trimming removed 5 bases from V and 4 bases from J; junction bases left unmatched: 17. The CDR3 sequence is 19 residues long. CDR1 and CDR2 from the germline V gene are SNHLY and FYNNEI. The CDR3 spells CASSRTTSGVRVGTGELFF. The CDR3 DNA reads as TGTGCCAGCAGTCGCACGACTAGCGGAGTCCGAGTCGGCACCGGGGAGCTGTTTTTT.